By share of the sample, the clone carrying this TCR beta chain is medium-sized. This sample is drawn from a study of high-grade serous ovarian cancer treatment subgroups. The V end was cut by 5 bases, the J end by 5 bases, with 18 bases between. CDR1 is LGHNA, CDR2 YSLEER, per germline. The CDR3 loop spans 16 amino acids. Tumor samples were taken before definitive surgery or chemotherapy. Libraries were prepared by immunoSEQ multiplex PCR; TCRdb keeps only in-frame clonotypes and omits some of them. The sample yields 5,800 or so clones, about 70% seen once. V usage is TRBV4-3 and J usage is TRBJ1-4, with a tentative D call TRBD1 (5 bases). This sequence originates from a human donor with high-grade serous ovarian cancer. What was sequenced was tumor tissue. The CDR3: CASSKKTSRANEKLFF. The CDR3 nucleotides are TGCGCCAGCAGCAAAAAGACTTCCAGGGCCAATGAAAAACTGTTTTTT.